This T cell receptor (beta chain) was observed in a study of human T cells and chemical hapten exposure. This clonotype was observed a handful of times. The target antigen is unknown. Attachment of unique molecular identifiers to individual cDNA molecules was performed in the library. TCRdb processed the RACE reads anew with MiXCR; each CDR3 protein has one entry. This table has about 380,000 distinct CDR3 sequences, more than 4.5% appearing once. Documented time point: pre-sensitization, week 0. Treatment described: therapeutic diphenylcyclopropenone sensitization with weekly scalp DPC. V lost 3 bases, J lost 0 bases, and 8 bases lay in between. CDR3 length: 14 residues. CDR1 is LGHNT, CDR2 FRNRAP, per germline. Whole-study results and caveats: Expanded TCRs clustered into significantly more large CDR3 similarity groups than controls, the analysis revealed.

The genes are TRBV12-5 and TRBJ1-1; no firm D call. The input for sequencing was whole blood, taken in connection with sensitization to the hapten diphenylcyclopropenone (DPC). The sequence derives from a woman aged 45 to 65 with alopecia areata. Some clones in this sample may be carry-over from other donors' samples. The CDR3 sequence: CASGLRPVNTEAFF. For the CDR3, the DNA is TGTGCTAGTGGTTTACGGCCGGTGAACACTGAAGCTTTCTTT.